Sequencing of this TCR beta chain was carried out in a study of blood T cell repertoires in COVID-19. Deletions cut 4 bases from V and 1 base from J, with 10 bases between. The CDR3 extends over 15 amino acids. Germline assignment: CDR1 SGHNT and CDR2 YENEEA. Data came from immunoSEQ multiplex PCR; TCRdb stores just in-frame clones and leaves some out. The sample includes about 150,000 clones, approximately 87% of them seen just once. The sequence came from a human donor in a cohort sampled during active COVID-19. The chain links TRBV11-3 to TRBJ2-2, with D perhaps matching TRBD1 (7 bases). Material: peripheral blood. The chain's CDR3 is CASSSGGMNTGELFF. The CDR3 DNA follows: TGTGCCAGCAGCTCAGGGGGGATGAACACCGGGGAGCTGTTTTTT.